The entry below describes one T cell receptor beta chain. Only in-frame clones appear in the TCRdb table, and some are missing; sequencing was by immunoSEQ multiplex PCR. The repertoire includes some 170,000 clones, roughly 86% of them detected once, and roughly 2.6% sits in the top ten. These data belong to a study of cytomegalovirus exposure and HLA in healthy donors. CDR1 is SGHTA, CDR2 FQGNSA, per germline. The CDR3 covers 18 residues. V lost 5 bases, J lost 1 base, and 13 bases stayed unmatched. The clonotype originates from a man younger than 35 in good health and CMV-seropositive. Sequencing was performed on PBMCs. The chain uses TRBV7-2 and TRBJ2-3; TRBD2 matches at 9 bases. Here the CDR3 DNA reads TGTGCCAGCAGCGAGGTCGGGGCGGGAGGGCCGGGCACAGATACGCAGTATTTT. The encoded protein is CASSEVGAGGPGTDTQYF.